These 22 T cell receptor beta chains were sequenced from one sample in a study of regulatory dendritic cells for organ transplantation (dated by TCRdb to between 2016 and 2019). The library was made by the immunoSEQ multiplex PCR assay. TCRdb holds this immuneACCESS table with in-frame rearrangements only. Some clones are missing; in checked studies, unresolved V genes explain under half, and the rest has no known cause. The sample table holds about 21,000 clones, of which about 85% were seen once. In total, the top ten clones hold just over 0.25% of the sample. These TCRs' antigens remain unknown. Sorted T cell subsets were CFSE-labeled and co-cultured for five to six days with allogeneic regulatory or mature dendritic cells at a 1:10 DC:T ratio. The sample was naive CD4+ T cells from blood cultured with dendritic cells. Taken with the paper, the label for cell subset or site translates to: CD45RA+ naive T cells. The receptors here all came from a human donor in good health.

Only one count was recorded for this clone. The V call is TRBV7-9, the J call TRBJ2-5, with 10 bases aligning to TRBD2. This CDR3 has 18 residues. V shed 1 base and J 2 bases; nucleotides not matched to a gene: 10. Per the germline V gene, CDR1 is SEHNR and CDR2 is FQNEAQ (reference sequence). The DNA of the CDR3 is TGTGCCAGCAGCTTAGGGACCACACTAGCGGGACTTCAAGAGACCCAGTACTTC. Protein sequence: CASSLGTTLAGLQETQYF.

The chain links TRBV19 to TRBJ1-2; D is unresolved. The CDR3 length is 13 residues. The germline V gene encodes CDR1 LNHDA and CDR2 SQIVND (reference sequence). V was pared by 1 base and J by 5 bases, with 8 bases between. The CDR3 coding sequence is TGTGCCAGTAGTATAGGACCAGGATATGGCTACACCTTC. Amino acid sequence: CASSIGPGYGYTF.

The chain combines TRBV4-1 with TRBJ2-3; the match to TRBD2 covers 9 bases. Unmatched junction bases numbered 3, after V lost 2 bases and J lost 0 bases. CDR1 and CDR2 from the germline V gene are MGHRA and YSYEKL. The CDR3 runs 16 residues. For the CDR3, the DNA is TGCGCCAGCAGCCAACCCCTAGCGGGAAGCACAGATACGCAGTATTTT. It encodes CASSQPLAGSTDTQYF.

The genes are TRBV10-3 and TRBJ1-5; 9 nucleotides match TRBD1. Germline trimming cut 2 bases from V and 7 bases from J; bases unmatched to any gene: 3. The CDR3 sequence is 14 residues long. The V gene's germline CDR1 is ENHRY and CDR2 SYGVKD. CDR3 nucleotide sequence: TGTGCCATCAGTGAGACAGGGGGCTTCCAGCCCCAGCATTTT. Protein sequence: CAISETGGFQPQHF.

The chain employs TRBV25-1 and TRBJ1-1; D may be TRBD1 (6 bases). Germline lookup yields CDR1 MGHDK and CDR2 SYGVNS. The CDR3 totals 13 residues. V was clipped by 8 bases and J by 5 bases, with 15 bases between them. This CDR3 is CASVSGVMTEAFF. The CDR3 DNA is TGTGCCAGCGTCTCAGGGGTGATGACTGAAGCTTTCTTT.

The J gene is TRBJ1-2, the V gene TRBV19, with D tentatively TRBD1 (6 bases). There are 15 residues in the CDR3. Germline V gene data show CDR1 as LNHDA and CDR2 as SQIVND (reference sequence). The V end lost 4 bases, the J end lost 0 bases, and 12 bases lay between the germline ends. The chain's CDR3 is CASSTGDAANYGYTF. The CDR3 DNA sequence: TGTGCCAGTAGTACAGGGGACGCTGCTAACTATGGCTACACCTTC.

This chain connects TRBV16 to TRBJ2-7; D may be TRBD1 (6 bases). The V end lost 1 base, the J end lost 5 bases, and 18 bases lay between the germline ends. Per the germline V gene, CDR1 is KGHSY and CDR2 is FQNENV. The CDR3 sequence is 16 residues long. The CDR3, as DNA: TGTGCCAGCAGCCAATTCCACAGGGACGGTGGGCACGAGCAGTACTTC. Residues: CASSQFHRDGGHEQYF.

The table lists this clone with a few counts. The chain uses TRBV7-9 and TRBJ2-7, with TRBD2 identical over 7 bases. J gave up 2 bases and V 7 bases, and 14 bases lay outside the gene matches. CDR3 length equals 16 residues. Germline CDR1 reads SEHNR; CDR2 reads FQNEAQ (reference sequence). In DNA, the CDR3 is TGTGCCAGCATCTCTCAAGCAGCGGGGCCCCCCTACGAGCAGTACTTC. Its protein is CASISQAAGPPYEQYF.

The chain is built from TRBV6-5 and TRBJ2-5; unclear D gene. Germline loops: CDR1 MNHEY, CDR2 SVGAGI. The length of the CDR3 is 16 residues. Trimming stripped 1 base from V and 3 bases from J, with 15 bases between. The CDR3 DNA reads as TGTGCCAGCAGTTACTACTCCCTCGCGGTGAAAGAGACCCAGTACTTC. Its translation is CASSYYSLAVKETQYF.

This chain connects TRBV30 to TRBJ1-3; the D gene is possibly TRBD1 (5 bases). Germline CDR1 GTSNPN, CDR2 SVGIG (reference sequence). The CDR3 runs 17 residues. Trimming removed 1 base from V and 2 bases from J, with 18 bases in between. CDR3 DNA: TGTGCCTGGAGTGATGGTCTCGGGGGGGAGGCTGGAAACACCATATATTTT. Residues: CAWSDGLGGEAGNTIYF.

The gene calls are TRBV27 and TRBJ2-3, with 10 nucleotides matching TRBD2. J lost 2 bases, V lost 7 bases, and 15 bases had no gene match. This CDR3 is built from 18 residues. Germline assignment: CDR1 MNHEY and CDR2 SMNVEV (reference sequence). Written as DNA, the CDR3 is TGTGCCAGCAACAAAAGGGCTAGCGGGAGTCAATACACAGATACGCAGTATTTT. Translated, it gives CASNKRASGSQYTDTQYF.

V gene TRBV9 combines with J gene TRBJ2-3, with D tentatively TRBD2 (6 bases). Trimming removed 4 bases from V and 6 bases from J, with 24 bases in between. The CDR3 covers 17 residues. Germline V lookup: CDR1 SGDLS, CDR2 YYNGEE. The CDR3 region has the DNA TGTGCCAGCAGCCCCCACCCGACTAGAACGAAAGCCGATACGCAGTATTTT. This encodes CASSPHPTRTKADTQYF.

This CDR3 is CASSLGPADSYEQYF. DNA of the CDR3: TGTGCCAGCAGCTTAGGGCCAGCGGACTCCTACGAGCAGTACTTC. V is TRBV11-3 and J is TRBJ2-7; possible D gene TRBD2, 5 bases. Per the germline V gene, CDR1 is SGHNT and CDR2 is YENEEA. The ends were cut back, 1 base at V and 0 bases at J, with 10 bases in the middle. This CDR3 region has 15 residues.

The CDR3 here is CASSSRRGTLGYTF. In nucleotides, the CDR3 is TGTGCCAGCAGCTCCCGGAGAGGGACTCTGGGCTACACCTTC. The V and J genes are TRBV13 and TRBJ1-2, with D tentatively TRBD1 (5 bases). The V and J ends lost 4 bases and 8 bases respectively, with 17 bases between them. Germline CDR1 PRHDT, CDR2 FYEKMQ (reference sequence). This CDR3 contains 14 residues.

This clone was detected once. The V call is TRBV11-2, the J call TRBJ2-7, with unresolved D. V lost 1 base and J 1 base, leaving 8 bases between the germline ends. This CDR3 has 14 amino acids. Germline V lookup: CDR1 SGHAT, CDR2 FQNNGV. The CDR3 region is CASSLVTISYEQYF. CDR3 bases: TGTGCCAGCAGCTTAGTAACTATTTCCTACGAGCAGTACTTC.

The CDR3 spells CAWSVIPNTEAFF. CDR3 nucleotides: TGTGCCTGGAGTGTAATACCGAACACTGAAGCTTTCTTT. The chain carries TRBV30 and TRBJ1-1; D uncertain. The V and J ends lost 0 bases and 1 base respectively, with 6 bases between them. The CDR3 totals 13 residues. Germline lookup yields CDR1 GTSNPN and CDR2 SVGIG (reference sequence).

This chain uses TRBV28 with TRBJ2-3; 7 bases fit TRBD1. The V and J ends lost 6 bases and 1 base, in that order; junction bases with no gene match: 16. The CDR3 length is 18 residues. In germline, CDR1 is MDHEN, CDR2 SYDVKM. The CDR3 region has the DNA TGTGCCAGCAGCCCCGCCGGGACAGAGAGCTCTGGCACAGATACGCAGTATTTT. Translated: CASSPAGTESSGTDTQYF.

This chain joins TRBV7-9 and TRBJ1-2, with a weak D call TRBD1 (6 bases). The CDR3 is made up of 14 amino acids. In germline, CDR1 is SEHNR, CDR2 FQNEAQ (reference sequence). Between the trimmed V and J ends, which lost 3 bases and 1 base, there was a span of 9 bases. CDR3 sequence: CASSLDRYNYGYTF. DNA of the CDR3: TGTGCCAGCAGCTTGGACAGATATAACTATGGCTACACCTTC.

J is TRBJ2-7 and V is TRBV28, with D possibly TRBD1 on 6 matching bases. The germline V gene encodes CDR1 MDHEN and CDR2 SYDVKM. V was clipped by 8 bases and J by 5 bases, with 19 bases between them. This CDR3 region has 14 residues. The CDR3 DNA is TGTGCCAGCTTTCCCCCGGGACATCCCCACGAGCAGTACTTC. This translates into CASFPPGHPHEQYF.

The chain employs TRBV18 and TRBJ2-3; D not certain. V lost 0 bases, J lost 4 bases, and 8 bases lay in between. The germline V gene encodes CDR1 KGHSH and CDR2 LQKENI. The CDR3 is 14 residues long. CDR3 in DNA: TGTGCCAGCTCACCACCCAGTGAGGCAGATACGCAGTATTTT. Protein: CASSPPSEADTQYF.

The chain uses TRBV18 and TRBJ2-7; D gene ambiguous. Germline values: CDR1 KGHSH, CDR2 LQKENI. CDR3 length: 15 residues. The V gene lost 1 base and the J gene lost 3 bases, with 13 bases spanning the gap. CDR3 amino acids: CASSPLVGTGYEQYF. As DNA, the CDR3 is TGTGCCAGCTCACCACTGGTAGGAACTGGCTACGAGCAGTACTTC.

The V gene is TRBV11-2, the J gene TRBJ1-4; no definite D call. V was trimmed by 2 bases and J by 1 base, leaving 8 bases between them. The CDR3 consists of 15 residues. Germline assignment: CDR1 SGHAT and CDR2 FQNNGV. The CDR3 region is CASSLLPGTNEKLFF. CDR3 bases: TGTGCCAGCAGCTTATTGCCGGGAACTAATGAAAAACTGTTTTTT.